This T cell receptor (beta chain) was retrieved from a study of T-cell reconstitution after alpha-beta-depleted transplantation in children (TCRdb year 2016). For context, the study as a whole: The study quantitatively tracked T-cell immune reconstitution after TCRalphabeta/CD19-depleted allogeneic hematopoietic cell transplantation in children using TCR repertoire profiling.

This clonotype was observed a handful of times. The antigen it recognizes is unknown. It has no much larger one-base neighbor in the sample; base qualities were not kept. Receptors were amplified or captured by PCR. These reads were obtained on an Illumina HiSeq 2500. Molecular barcoding was employed in the preparation of TCR libraries, with unique molecular identifiers being used to normalize TCRbeta repertoire quantification. Clones were called with MiXCR by TCRdb after fastp trimmed the public reads at Q25, and only in-frame beta chains were retained. Each CDR3 protein gets just one entry, which takes the most common genes and DNA from the rows behind it. Across this sample there are hundreds of thousands of distinct CDR3 sequences, with about 10% seen only once. About 4.3% of the sample is in the top ten clones. This receptor was identified in a human donor who donated a stem cell graft to a child with acute myeloid leukemia. The sample was PBMCs from the stem cell graft donor, taken from the stem cell graft.

The DNA sequence is TGCAGTGCTAGAGACCGACTAGCGGCCACAGATACGCAGTATTTT. This sequence encodes CSARDRLAATDTQYF. Rearrangement joined TRBV20-1 to TRBJ2-3; 9 of the junction bases match TRBD2. V and J are trimmed by 0 bases and 2 bases, and the gene matches miss 3 bases of the junction. CDR1 and CDR2 (DFQATT, SNEGSKA) derive from the germline V gene (reference sequence). From the cysteine through the phenylalanine, the CDR3 covers 15 amino acids. The entry retains the CDR3 DNA only, 45 bases that are in frame from base 1.